Below are 15 T cell receptor beta chains sequenced from a single sample in a study of identical twins. TCRdb analysed the 5' RACE reads with MiXCR anew, one entry per CDR3 protein. The data hold approximately 890,000 distinct CDR3 sequences, with roughly an eighth observed a single time. The data were also submitted as part of a second study, on yellow fever vaccine responses in identical twins.

The sample taken for sequencing was PBMCs. The source of these receptors is a young woman in good health.

The chain combines TRBV4-1 with TRBJ2-3; TRBD2 aligns across 8 bases. The germline CDR1 and CDR2 sequences are MGHRA and YSYEKL. CDR3 length: 17 residues. With 0 bases clipped from V and 4 bases from J, the junction kept 9 bases outside the gene matches. The CDR3 nucleotides are TGCGCCAGCAGCCAAGAGGAGGGCGGGAGGAAATCAGATACGCAGTATTTT. It translates to CASSQEEGGRKSDTQYF.

This rearrangement joins TRBV29-1 to TRBJ2-7; weak D call: TRBD1 (6 bases). This CDR3 contains 13 residues. Germline V gene sequence: CDR1 SQVTM, CDR2 ANQGSEA. The V and J ends lost 6 bases and 2 bases respectively, with 14 bases between them. The DNA for the CDR3 is TGCAGCGTCACCGGGACACTAACCTACGAGCAGTACTTC. This translates into CSVTGTLTYEQYF.

This clonotype was recorded many times. V gene TRBV13 combines with J gene TRBJ1-4, with D uncertain. The CDR3 spans 14 residues. V shed 6 bases and J shed 0 bases, with 8 bases lying between them. Germline V lookup: CDR1 PRHDT, CDR2 FYEKMQ (reference sequence). The CDR3 region has the DNA TGTGCCAGCAGGGAGCACGCAACTAATGAAAAACTGTTTTTT. Amino acids: CASREHATNEKLFF. Variable domain in full (rest from reference TRBV13 and TRBJ1-4): AAGVIQSPRHLIKEKRETATLKCYPIPRHDTVYWYQQGPGQDPQFLISFYEKMQSDKGSIPDRFSAQQFSDYHSELNMSSLELGDSALYFCASREHATNEKLFFGSGTQLSVL.

The sample holds a few counts of this clonotype. The chain recombines TRBV12-3 or TRBV12-4 with TRBJ1-1, with TRBD1 matching over 7 bases. V gave up 7 bases and J gave up 3 bases; unmatched junction bases: 8. The CDR3 extends over 14 amino acids. In DNA, the CDR3 is TGTGCCAGCAAAAAACAGGGGTTGTACACTGAAGCTTTCTTT. Translating it yields CASKKQGLYTEAFF.

The chain links TRBV7-6 to TRBJ2-7; the match to TRBD2 covers 10 bases. In germline, CDR1 is SGHVS, CDR2 FNYEAQ. CDR3 length equals 16 residues. Losses at the gene ends were 1 base for V and 1 base for J; bases not matched to a gene: 4. In DNA form, the CDR3 reads TGTGCCAGCAGCTTAGGGACTAGCGGAGCGTCCTACGAGCAGTACTTC. This encodes CASSLGTSGASYEQYF.

The rearrangement uses TRBV18 and TRBJ2-1; 8 positions agree with TRBD2. CDR1 is KGHSH and CDR2 is LQKENI in the germline V gene. V lost 0 bases to trimming and J lost 12 bases; unmatched junction nucleotides: 4. The CDR3 loop spans 13 amino acids. The CDR3 loop reads CASSPPAGVVQFF. The CDR3 nucleotides are TGTGCCAGCTCACCACCAGCGGGAGTCGTGCAGTTCTTC.

V usage is TRBV27 and J usage is TRBJ2-6; D may be TRBD1 (5 bases). Between the trimmed V and J ends, which lost 5 bases and 3 bases, there was a span of 8 bases. This CDR3 is 14 amino acids long. CDR1 is MNHEY and CDR2 is SMNVEV in the germline V gene (reference sequence). The CDR3 sequence: CASSRGVGANVLTF. In DNA, the CDR3 is TGTGCCAGCAGTAGGGGTGTTGGGGCCAACGTCCTGACTTTC.

V is TRBV27 and J is TRBJ2-1; TRBD2 agrees at 15 bases. Germline-derived CDR1 and CDR2 are MNHEY and SMNVEV (reference sequence). The length of the CDR3 is 17 residues. V was clipped by 4 bases and J by 7 bases; unmatched bases: 8. In DNA, the CDR3 is TGTGCCAGCAGTTCCGGACTAGCGGGGGGGCTAGGTAATGAGCAGTTCTTC. Translating it yields CASSSGLAGGLGNEQFF.

This clonotype has just a few counts. The rearrangement joins TRBV11-2 to TRBJ2-5, with 11 bases that match TRBD2. Germline loops: CDR1 SGHAT, CDR2 FQNNGV. CDR3 length equals 19 residues. J was trimmed by 7 bases and V by 5 bases; bases with no gene match: 21. CDR3 sequence: CASSPLPTSGRVGWGTQYF. CDR3 in DNA: TGTGCCAGCAGCCCATTGCCCACTAGCGGGAGAGTGGGATGGGGGACCCAGTACTTC.

This clonotype was counted between two and nine times. The genes are TRBV7-9 and TRBJ2-5; 8 bases map to TRBD1. This CDR3 region has 15 residues. Germline-derived CDR1 and CDR2 are SEHNR and FQNEAQ (reference sequence). After removal of 4 bases from V and 5 bases from J, the junction contained 9 bases not matched to a gene. DNA for the CDR3: TGTGCCAGCAGCTCACGACAGGGGACCAAGGAGACCCAGTACTTC. Its translation: CASSSRQGTKETQYF.

J is TRBJ2-7 and V is TRBV24-1; D is undetermined. This CDR3 spans 14 amino acids. Germline CDR1 reads KGHDR; CDR2 reads SFDVKD. V lost 6 bases and J 1 base, leaving 12 bases between the germline ends. The CDR3 sequence is CATSPTGFSYEQYV. Written as DNA, the CDR3 is TGTGCCACCAGTCCTACCGGGTTTTCCTACGAGCAGTACGTC.

The chain carries TRBV11-2 and TRBJ2-3, with TRBD2 identical over 11 bases. Germline V gives CDR1 SGHAT, CDR2 FQNNGV. The CDR3 sequence is 20 residues long. The junction had 18 bases not matched to a gene; V was cut back by 5 bases and J by 2 bases. The DNA for the CDR3 is TGTGCCAGCAGCACCGACCTACCGGGACTAGCGGATACCTCCACAGATACGCAGTATTTT. Translated, it gives CASSTDLPGLADTSTDTQYF.

This clonotype was found a few times. The chain joins TRBV20-1 to TRBJ2-1; 10 nucleotides agree with TRBD2. CDR3 size: 15 residues. V gave up 4 bases and J gave up 9 bases; unmatched junction bases: 12. The germline V gene has CDR1 DFQATT and CDR2 SNEGSKA (reference sequence). The CDR3 spells CSAMSGRGGTGEQFF. CDR3 DNA sequence: TGCAGTGCTATGAGCGGGAGGGGGGGGACAGGTGAGCAGTTCTTC.

The sample holds many counts of this clonotype. This chain connects TRBV5-1 to TRBJ1-5; no firm D call. Germline V gene sequence: CDR1 SGHRS, CDR2 YFSETQ. Trimming removed 0 bases from V and 4 bases from J, with 11 bases in between. CDR3 length equals 15 residues. CDR3 nucleotides: TGCGCCAGCAGCTTGGAGGCCGGTAGGAATCAGCCCCAGCATTTT. The encoded protein is CASSLEAGRNQPQHF.

This chain connects TRBV5-1 to TRBJ2-5; 7 nucleotides agree with TRBD2. Per germline, CDR1 SGHRS and CDR2 YFSETQ. The CDR3 is 14 residues long. Unmatched junction bases numbered 6, after V lost 2 bases and J lost 5 bases. This CDR3 reads CASSLGLELETQYF. DNA for the CDR3: TGCGCCAGCAGCTTAGGACTAGAGTTGGAGACCCAGTACTTC. Using reference TRBV5-1 and TRBJ2-5 for the parts outside the CDR3, the full variable domain is KAGVTQTPRYLIKTRGQQVTLSCSPISGHRSVSWYQQTPGQGLQFLFEYFSETQRNKGNFPGRFSGRQFSNSRSEMNVSTLELGDSALYLCASSLGLELETQYFGPGTRLLVL.